Given below is one T cell receptor beta chain in context. The data were taken from a study of shared clonotypes between healthy human individuals. Trimming removed 5 bases from V and 0 bases from J, with 8 bases in between. There are 14 residues in the CDR3. Germline CDR1 is SEHNR and CDR2 is FQNEAQ (reference sequence). The repertoire was sequenced with immunoSEQ multiplex PCR; TCRdb's copy has only in-frame clones and lacks some. The sample gives fewer than 2.5 million clones, 93% of which show up once; about 0.34% is in the top ten. The chain combines TRBV7-9 with TRBJ1-3, with D uncertain. This clonotype originated in a young man in good health. Some clones in this sample may be carry-over from other donors' samples. The specimen sequenced was naive CD4+ T cells from PBMCs. Subset noted: CD45RA+ positively selected. The CDR3 DNA is TGTGCCAGCAGCCGCGCGGGCTCTGGAAACACCATATATTTT. Amino acids: CASSRAGSGNTIYF.